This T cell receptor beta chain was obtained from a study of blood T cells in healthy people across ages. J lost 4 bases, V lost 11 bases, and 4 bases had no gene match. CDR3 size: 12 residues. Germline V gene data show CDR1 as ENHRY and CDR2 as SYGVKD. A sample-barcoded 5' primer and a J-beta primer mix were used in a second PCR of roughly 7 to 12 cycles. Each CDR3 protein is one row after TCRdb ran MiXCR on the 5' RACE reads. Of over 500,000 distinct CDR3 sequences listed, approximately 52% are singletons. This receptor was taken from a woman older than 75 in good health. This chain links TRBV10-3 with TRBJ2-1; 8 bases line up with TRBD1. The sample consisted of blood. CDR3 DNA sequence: TGTGCCGCAGGGGGCGGGTACAATGAGCAGTTCTTC. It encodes CAAGGGYNEQFF.